These T cell receptor beta chains were read from a single sample in a study of cytomegalovirus exposure and HLA in healthy donors. Clones were read by immunoSEQ multiplex PCR, and TCRdb kept only the in-frame ones, dropping some. Here the sample spans about 76,000 clones, around 80% being singletons. The material sequenced was PBMCs. The receptors were sampled from a man aged 25-40 years in good health and CMV-seronegative. CDR3s include the opening cysteine and the closing phenylalanine or tryptophan. D genes are given only for firm matches. Only some rows state a clone size, as once, few, many or a class for expanded clones.

J gene: TRBJ1-1; V gene: TRBV11-2; D gene: -; clone size: -; CDR3 DNA: TGTGCCAGCAGTTCAGGGTTGGCTGAAGCTTTCTTT; CDR3 protein: CASSSGLAEAFF
J gene: TRBJ2-7; V gene: TRBV19; D gene: TRBD1; clone size: few; CDR3 DNA: TGTGCCAGTAGTAGCAGGGGGACCTACGAGCAGTACTTC; CDR3 protein: CASSSRGTYEQYF
J gene: TRBJ1-3; V gene: TRBV4-3; D gene: -; clone size: -; CDR3 DNA: TGCGCCAGCAGCGAGGGCCGGGGAAACACCATATATTTT; CDR3 protein: CASSEGRGNTIYF
J gene: TRBJ2-2; V gene: TRBV4-3; D gene: -; clone size: -; CDR3 DNA: TGCGCCAGCAGCCTAGCGGAAAACACCGGGGAGCTGTTTTTT; CDR3 protein: CASSLAENTGELFF
J gene: TRBJ1-2; V gene: TRBV5-1; D gene: -; clone size: -; CDR3 DNA: TGCGCCAGCAGCTACGGACAGAGCTACACCTTC; CDR3 protein: CASSYGQSYTF
J gene: TRBJ2-7; V gene: TRBV9; D gene: -; clone size: -; CDR3 DNA: TGTGCCAGCAGCGTAGCAGGGGCCTCCTACGAGCAGTACTTC; CDR3 protein: CASSVAGASYEQYF
J gene: TRBJ2-3; V gene: TRBV30; D gene: -; clone size: -; CDR3 DNA: TGTGCCTGGAGAGGTAGCGGCACAGATACGCAGTATTTT; CDR3 protein: CAWRGSGTDTQYF
J gene: TRBJ2-5; V gene: TRBV19; D gene: TRBD2; clone size: -; CDR3 DNA: TGTGCCAGCGGAGCGGGGCTATCAGAGACCCAGTACTTC; CDR3 protein: CASGAGLSETQYF
J gene: TRBJ1-2; V gene: TRBV9; D gene: TRBD1; clone size: -; CDR3 DNA: TGTGCCAGCAGCACGAGATTACCGGGACAGTCTAACTATGGCTACACCTTC; CDR3 protein: CASSTRLPGQSNYGYTF
J gene: TRBJ1-2; V gene: TRBV10-2; D gene: -; clone size: -; CDR3 DNA: TGCGCCAGCAGTGCCCCGGACAGAACCAACTATGGCTACACCTTC; CDR3 protein: CASSAPDRTNYGYTF
J gene: TRBJ2-3; V gene: TRBV4-1; D gene: -; clone size: -; CDR3 DNA: TGCGCCAGCAGCCGGGCACAAGGAGGAGATACGCAGTATTTT; CDR3 protein: CASSRAQGGDTQYF